This T cell receptor (beta chain) came from a study of T cell responses to AZD1222 COVID-19 vaccine. Overall study results and limits: White British donors predominated, females outnumbered males, and clonal diversity was possibly underestimated.

Measured with immunoSEQ multiplex PCR; TCRdb has only the in-frame clones, and not every one. The sample carries around 100,000 clones, around 90% recorded once. Note on this clone: Its antigen remains unidentified.

CDR3 size: 14 residues. The germline V gene encodes CDR1 LGHDT and CDR2 YNNKEL (reference sequence). V shed 3 bases and J shed 0 bases, with 8 bases lying between them. The chain links TRBV3-1 (or the pseudogene TRBV3-2) to TRBJ1-1, with D unresolved. The sequence was collected from an adult in good health. The sequencing here drew on peripheral blood, taken on day 0 of AZD1222 vaccination. The CDR3: CASSHRPMNTEAFF. CDR3 nucleotides: TGTGCCAGCAGCCACCGGCCGATGAACACTGAAGCTTTCTTT.